In this sample, the clone carrying this TCR beta chain turned up a few times. Its antigen is not known. The CDR3 spans 18 residues. V gave up 0 bases and J gave up 0 bases, with 15 bases separating them. Germline loops: CDR1 SGDLS, CDR2 YYNGEE. TCRdb analysed the 5' RACE reads with MiXCR anew, one entry per CDR3 protein. The sample has 200,000 to 250,000 distinct CDR3 sequences; approximately 20% are singletons. This record belongs to a study of CD8 T cells in ankylosing spondylitis. Regarding the study as a whole: Made up of under 10 highly homologous variants, a TCR beta motif appeared characteristic of ankylosing spondylitis blood.

This chain joins TRBV9 and TRBJ2-2, with D tentatively TRBD1 (6 bases). The sequenced sample consisted of blood, either unsorted or a sorted T cell fraction (not recorded which). This sequence was found in a male donor with ankylosing spondylitis. This CDR3 reads CASSVGGDISANTGELFF. CDR3 nucleotide sequence: TGTGCCAGCAGCGTAGGAGGGGACATTTCCGCGAACACCGGGGAGCTGTTTTTT.